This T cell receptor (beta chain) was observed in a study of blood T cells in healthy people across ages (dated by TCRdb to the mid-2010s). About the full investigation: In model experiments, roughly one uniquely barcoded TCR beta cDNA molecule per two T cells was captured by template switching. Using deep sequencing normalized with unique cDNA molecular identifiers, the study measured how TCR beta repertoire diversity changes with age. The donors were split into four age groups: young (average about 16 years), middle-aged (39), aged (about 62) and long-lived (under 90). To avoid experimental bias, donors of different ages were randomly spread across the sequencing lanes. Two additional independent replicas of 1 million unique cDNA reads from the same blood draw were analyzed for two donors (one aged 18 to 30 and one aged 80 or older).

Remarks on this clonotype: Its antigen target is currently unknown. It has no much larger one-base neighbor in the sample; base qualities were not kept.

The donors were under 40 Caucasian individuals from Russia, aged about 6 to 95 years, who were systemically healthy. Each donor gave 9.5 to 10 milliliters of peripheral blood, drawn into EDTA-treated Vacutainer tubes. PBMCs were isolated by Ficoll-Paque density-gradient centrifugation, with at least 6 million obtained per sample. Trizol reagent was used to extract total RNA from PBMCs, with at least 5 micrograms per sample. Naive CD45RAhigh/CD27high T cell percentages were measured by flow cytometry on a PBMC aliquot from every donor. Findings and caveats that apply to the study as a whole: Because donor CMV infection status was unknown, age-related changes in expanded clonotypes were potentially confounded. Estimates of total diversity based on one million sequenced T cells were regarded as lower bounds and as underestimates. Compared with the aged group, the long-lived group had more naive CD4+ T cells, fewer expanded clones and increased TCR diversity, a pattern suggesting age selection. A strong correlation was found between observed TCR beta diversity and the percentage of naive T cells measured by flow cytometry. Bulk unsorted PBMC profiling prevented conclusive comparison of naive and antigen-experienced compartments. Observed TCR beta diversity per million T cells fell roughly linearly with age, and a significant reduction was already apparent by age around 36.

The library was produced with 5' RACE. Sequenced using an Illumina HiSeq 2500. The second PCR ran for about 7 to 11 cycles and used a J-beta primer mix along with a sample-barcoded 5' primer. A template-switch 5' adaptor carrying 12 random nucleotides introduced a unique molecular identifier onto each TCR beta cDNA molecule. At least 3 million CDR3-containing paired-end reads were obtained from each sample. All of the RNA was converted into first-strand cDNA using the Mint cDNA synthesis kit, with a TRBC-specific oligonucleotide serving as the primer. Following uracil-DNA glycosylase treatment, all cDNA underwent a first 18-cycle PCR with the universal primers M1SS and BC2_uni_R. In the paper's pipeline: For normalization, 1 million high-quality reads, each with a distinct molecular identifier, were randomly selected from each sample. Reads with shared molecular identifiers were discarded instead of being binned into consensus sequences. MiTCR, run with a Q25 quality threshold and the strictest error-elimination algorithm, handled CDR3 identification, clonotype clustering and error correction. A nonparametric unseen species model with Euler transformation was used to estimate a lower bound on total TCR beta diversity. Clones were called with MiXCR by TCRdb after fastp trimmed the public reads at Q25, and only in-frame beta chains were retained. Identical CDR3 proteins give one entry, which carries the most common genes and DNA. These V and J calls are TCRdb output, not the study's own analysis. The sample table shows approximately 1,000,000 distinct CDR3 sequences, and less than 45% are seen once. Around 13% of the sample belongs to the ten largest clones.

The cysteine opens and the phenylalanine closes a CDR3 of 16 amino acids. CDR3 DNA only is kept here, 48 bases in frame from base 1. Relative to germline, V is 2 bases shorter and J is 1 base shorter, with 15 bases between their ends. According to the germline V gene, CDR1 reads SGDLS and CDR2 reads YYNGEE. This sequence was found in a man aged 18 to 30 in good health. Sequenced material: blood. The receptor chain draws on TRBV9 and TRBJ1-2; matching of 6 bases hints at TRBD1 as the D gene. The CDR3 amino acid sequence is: CASSVGTPKLNYGYTF. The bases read TGTGCCAGCAGCGTCGGGACACCTAAGCTTAACTATGGCTACACCTTC.